These 7 T cell receptor beta chains share one sample of origin, sequenced in a study of T cell repertoires in cytomegalovirus infection. TCRdb ran MiXCR on the reads and lists one entry per CDR3 protein. Counted here are 300,000 or so distinct CDR3 sequences, around 25% occurring once; the ten biggest clones make up more than 11%. The sample comprised PBMCs. These receptor sequences come from a human donor in good health (CMV status not recorded). Some clones in this sample may be carry-over from other donors' samples.

This clonotype was seen more than once but under ten times. V gene TRBV7-2 combines with J gene TRBJ2-5; 10 nucleotides agree with TRBD1. Trimming at V came to 3 bases and at J to 5 bases, leaving 12 bases not matched to a gene. Germline lookup yields CDR1 SGHTA and CDR2 FQGNSA. The length of the CDR3 is 17 residues. The CDR3 here is CASSFFLRQGAHETQYF. The CDR3 bases are TGTGCCAGCAGCTTCTTTCTCCGACAGGGGGCGCACGAGACCCAGTACTTC.

This clonotype was seen a few times. The chain uses TRBV15 and TRBJ2-7; D is possibly TRBD1 (6 bases). Looked up from germline, CDR1 is LNHNV and CDR2 is YYDKDF (reference sequence). CDR3 length equals 15 residues. Between the trimmed V and J ends, which lost 5 bases and 1 base, there was a span of 15 bases. The CDR3 DNA is TGTGCCACCAGCCGAAATCGGACAGATTCCTACGAGCAGTACTTC. It yields the protein CATSRNRTDSYEQYF.

This clonotype was detected only a few times. This chain links TRBV5-5 with TRBJ2-7, with D maybe TRBD1 (9 bases). With 4 bases removed from V and 8 bases from J, the gap between germline ends came to 22 bases. The CDR3 has 15 residues. The germline V gene has CDR1 SGHKS and CDR2 YYEKEE (reference sequence). CDR3 DNA: TGTGCCAGCAGCCCGGGAGGGACAGGGATTCAGCAGCAGTACTTC. Translation gives CASSPGGTGIQQQYF.

The J gene is TRBJ2-6, the V gene TRBV11-2; D gene uncertain. The CDR3 extends over 17 amino acids. V was trimmed by 7 bases and J by 6 bases, leaving 22 bases between them. The V gene's germline CDR1 is SGHAT and CDR2 FQNNGV. CDR3: CASNAGRPPFAANVLTF. CDR3 DNA: TGTGCCAGCAACGCCGGGCGGCCCCCATTTGCGGCCAACGTCCTGACTTTC. The variable domain in full, with the rest retrieved from reference TRBV11-2 and TRBJ2-6, is EAGVAQSPRYKIIEKRQSVAFWCNPISGHATLYWYQQILGQGPKLLIQFQNNGVVDDSQLPKDRFSAERLKGVDSTLKIQPAKLEDSAVYLCASNAGRPPFAANVLTFGAGSRLTVL.

The sample holds a few counts of this clonotype. The chain uses TRBV19 and TRBJ1-1; D unresolved. With 3 bases removed from V and 1 base from J, the gap between germline ends came to 9 bases. This CDR3 has 14 amino acids. Germline V gene sequence: CDR1 LNHDA, CDR2 SQIVND (reference sequence). The CDR3 DNA is TGTGCCAGTAGTATTTTGGGATCGAACACTGAAGCTTTCTTT. Its protein is CASSILGSNTEAFF.

This chain joins TRBV11-2 and TRBJ2-7; D is unclear. Germline V gene data show CDR1 as SGHAT and CDR2 as FQNNGV. This CDR3 is 16 amino acids long. The V end was cut by 0 bases, the J end by 2 bases, with 14 bases between. This chain's CDR3 is CASSLDVSVLAYEQYF. The CDR3 DNA reads as TGTGCCAGCAGCTTAGATGTCAGCGTACTCGCCTACGAGCAGTACTTC.

The chain uses TRBV5-1 and TRBJ1-6; D is possibly TRBD1 (5 bases). Germline CDR1 and CDR2: SGHRS and YFSETQ. This CDR3 comprises 15 residues. Trimming pared 3 bases from V and 5 bases from J, leaving 12 bases between. CDR3 sequence (DNA): TGCGCCAGCAGCTCGACCGGGGCCCATAATTCACCCCTCCACTTT. Translation gives CASSSTGAHNSPLHF.